This record looks at one TCR beta chain sequence and its context. Its antigen is as yet unknown. This entry is derived from a study of chemoradiotherapy in HPV16-positive cancers. CDR3 length equals 16 residues. From germline, CDR1 is LGHNT and CDR2 FRNRAP. The V gene end was trimmed by 5 bases and the J gene end by 3 bases; junction bases not matched to a gene: 8. Broader study findings: Non-HPV-specific T cells did not expand in tumors during treatment, whereas candidate HPV-specific clones and E7-related motifs did.

Samples were taken several times over chemoradiotherapy. Only in-frame clones appear in the TCRdb table, and some are missing; sequencing was by immunoSEQ multiplex PCR. This repertoire shows fewer than 2,500 clones, nearly 90% found once; its top ten account for approximately 5%. The TCR originated in a human donor with HPV-associated anogenital cancer. The V gene is TRBV12-5, the J gene TRBJ2-1; 9 nucleotides agree with TRBD2. The source material was tumor tissue, sampled from a patient who underwent chemoradiotherapy. CDR3 in amino acids: CASGRYSGGLYNEQFF. CDR3 DNA: TGTGCTAGTGGTAGATACAGCGGGGGGCTCTACAATGAGCAGTTCTTC.